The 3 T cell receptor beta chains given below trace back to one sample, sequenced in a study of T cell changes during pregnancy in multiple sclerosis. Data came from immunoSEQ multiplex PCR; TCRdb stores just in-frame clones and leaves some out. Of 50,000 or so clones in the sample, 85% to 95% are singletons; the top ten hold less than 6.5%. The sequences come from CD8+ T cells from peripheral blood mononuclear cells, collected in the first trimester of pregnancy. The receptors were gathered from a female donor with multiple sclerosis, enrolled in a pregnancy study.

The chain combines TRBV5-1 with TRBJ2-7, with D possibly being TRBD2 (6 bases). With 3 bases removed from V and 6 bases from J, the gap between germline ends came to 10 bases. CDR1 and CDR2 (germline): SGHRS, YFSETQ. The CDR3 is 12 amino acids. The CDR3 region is CASSYTSLEQYF. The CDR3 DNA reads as TGCGCCAGCAGCTACACTAGCCTCGAGCAGTACTTC.

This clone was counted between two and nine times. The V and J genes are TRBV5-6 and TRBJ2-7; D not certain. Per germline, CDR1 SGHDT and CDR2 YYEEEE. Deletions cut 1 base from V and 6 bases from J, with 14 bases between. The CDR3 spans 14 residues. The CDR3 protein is CASSLITGLSEQYF. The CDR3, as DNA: TGTGCCAGCAGCTTGATAACGGGTCTCTCCGAGCAGTACTTC.

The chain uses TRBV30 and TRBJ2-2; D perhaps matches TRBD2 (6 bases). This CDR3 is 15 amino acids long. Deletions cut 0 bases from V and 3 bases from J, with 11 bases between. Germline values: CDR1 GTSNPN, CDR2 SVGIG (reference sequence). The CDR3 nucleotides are TGTGCCTGGAGTGTGGCCGGGGGTTACACCGGGGAGCTGTTTTTT. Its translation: CAWSVAGGYTGELFF.